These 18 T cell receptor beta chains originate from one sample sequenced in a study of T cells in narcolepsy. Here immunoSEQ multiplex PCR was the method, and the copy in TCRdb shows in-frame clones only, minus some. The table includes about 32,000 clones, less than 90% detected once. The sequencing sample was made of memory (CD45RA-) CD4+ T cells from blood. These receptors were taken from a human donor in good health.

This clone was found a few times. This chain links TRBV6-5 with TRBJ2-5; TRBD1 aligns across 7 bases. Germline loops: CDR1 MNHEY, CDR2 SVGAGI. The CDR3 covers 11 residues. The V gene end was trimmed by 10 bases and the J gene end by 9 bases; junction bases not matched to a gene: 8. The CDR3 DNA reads TGTGCCATAACAGGGGAAGGGGCCCAGTACTTC. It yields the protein CAITGEGAQYF.

The CDR3, as DNA: TGTGCCAGCAGCCCATCCGGAGGGCGCTCCTACAATGAGCAGTTCTTC. Encoded protein: CASSPSGGRSYNEQFF. The J gene is TRBJ2-1, the V gene TRBV5-8, with D perhaps matching TRBD2 (6 bases). This CDR3 is 16 amino acids long. V was trimmed by 4 bases and J by 0 bases, leaving 14 bases between them. Germline V gene lookup returns CDR1 SGHTS and CDR2 YDEGEE.

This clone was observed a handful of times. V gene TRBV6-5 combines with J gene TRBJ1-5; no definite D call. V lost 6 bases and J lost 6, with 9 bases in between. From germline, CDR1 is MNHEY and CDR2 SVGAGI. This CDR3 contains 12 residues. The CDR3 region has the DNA TGTGCCAGCAGCCTTCTTTTTCAGCCCCAGCATTTT. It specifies CASSLLFQPQHF.

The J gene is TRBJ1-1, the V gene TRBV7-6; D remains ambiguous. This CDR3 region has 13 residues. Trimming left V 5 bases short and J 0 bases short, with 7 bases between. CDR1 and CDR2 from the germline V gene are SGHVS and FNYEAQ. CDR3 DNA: TGTGCCAGCAGCGTTCACCTGAACACTGAAGCTTTCTTT. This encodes CASSVHLNTEAFF.

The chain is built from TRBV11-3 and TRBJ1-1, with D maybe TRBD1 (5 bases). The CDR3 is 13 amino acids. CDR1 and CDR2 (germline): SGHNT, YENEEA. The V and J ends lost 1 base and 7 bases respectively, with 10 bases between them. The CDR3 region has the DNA TGTGCCAGCAGCTTAGGCAGAAGGGGTGAAGCTTTCTTT. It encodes CASSLGRRGEAFF. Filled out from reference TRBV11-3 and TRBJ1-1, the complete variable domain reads EAGVVQSPRYKIIEKKQPVAFWCNPISGHNTLYWYLQNLGQGPELLIRYENEEAVDDSQLPKDRFSAERLKGVDSTLKIQPAELGDSAVYLCASSLGRRGEAFFGQGTRLTVV.

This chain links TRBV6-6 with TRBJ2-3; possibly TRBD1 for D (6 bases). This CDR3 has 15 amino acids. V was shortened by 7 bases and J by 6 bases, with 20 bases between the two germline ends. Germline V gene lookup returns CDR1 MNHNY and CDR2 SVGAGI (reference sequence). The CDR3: CASIGTGSGMDTQYF. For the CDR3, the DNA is TGTGCCAGCATCGGAACAGGGTCGGGTATGGATACGCAGTATTTT.

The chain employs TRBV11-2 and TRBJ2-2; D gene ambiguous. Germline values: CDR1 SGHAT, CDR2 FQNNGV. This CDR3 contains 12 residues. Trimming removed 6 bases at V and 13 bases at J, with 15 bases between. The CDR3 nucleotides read TGTGCCAGCAGTCAAGAGAGTGCAGGGCTGTTTTTT. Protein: CASSQESAGLFF.

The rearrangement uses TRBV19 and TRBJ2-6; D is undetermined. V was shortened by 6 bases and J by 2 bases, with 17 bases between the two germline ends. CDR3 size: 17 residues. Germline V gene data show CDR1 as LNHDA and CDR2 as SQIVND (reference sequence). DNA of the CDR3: TGTGCCAGTAGCCTCTTCCCGACCTTTACTGGGGCCAACGTCCTGACTTTC. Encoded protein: CASSLFPTFTGANVLTF. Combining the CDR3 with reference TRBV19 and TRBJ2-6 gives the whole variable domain DGGITQSPKYLFRKEGQNVTLSCEQNLNHDAMYWYRQDPGQGLRLIYYSQIVNDFQKGDIAEGYSVSREKKESFPLTVTSAQKNPTAFYLCASSLFPTFTGANVLTFGAGSRLTVL.

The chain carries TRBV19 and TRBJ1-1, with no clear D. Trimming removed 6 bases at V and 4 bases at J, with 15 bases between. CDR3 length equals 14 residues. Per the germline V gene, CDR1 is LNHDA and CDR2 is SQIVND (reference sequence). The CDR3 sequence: CASRPPGTGTEAFF. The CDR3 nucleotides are TGTGCCAGTAGGCCCCCGGGTACGGGCACTGAAGCTTTCTTT.

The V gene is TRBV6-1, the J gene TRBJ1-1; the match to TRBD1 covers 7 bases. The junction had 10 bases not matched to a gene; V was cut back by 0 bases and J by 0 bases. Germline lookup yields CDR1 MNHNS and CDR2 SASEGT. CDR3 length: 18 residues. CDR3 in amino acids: CASSEARQGFLVNTEAFF. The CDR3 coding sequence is TGTGCCAGCAGTGAAGCCAGACAGGGTTTCCTAGTGAACACTGAAGCTTTCTTT.

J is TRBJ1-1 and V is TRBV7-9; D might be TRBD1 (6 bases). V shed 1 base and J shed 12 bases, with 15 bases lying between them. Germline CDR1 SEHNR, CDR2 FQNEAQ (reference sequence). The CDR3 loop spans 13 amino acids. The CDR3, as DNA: TGTGCCAGCAGCTTAGGGAGGGGGGATGTGTCTTTCTTT. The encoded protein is CASSLGRGDVSFF.

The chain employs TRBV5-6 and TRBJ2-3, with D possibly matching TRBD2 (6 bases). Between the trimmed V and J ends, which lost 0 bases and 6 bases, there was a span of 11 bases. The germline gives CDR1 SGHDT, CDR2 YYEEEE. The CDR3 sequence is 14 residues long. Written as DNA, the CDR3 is TGTGCCAGCAGCTTGGGGGGGAGGTCGGATACGCAGTATTTT. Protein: CASSLGGRSDTQYF.

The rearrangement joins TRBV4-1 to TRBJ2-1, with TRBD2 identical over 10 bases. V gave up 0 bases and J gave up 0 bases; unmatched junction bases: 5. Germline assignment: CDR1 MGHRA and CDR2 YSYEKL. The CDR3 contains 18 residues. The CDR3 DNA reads TGCGCCAGCAGCCAAGACGGACTAGCGGAGAGCTCCTACAATGAGCAGTTCTTC. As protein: CASSQDGLAESSYNEQFF.

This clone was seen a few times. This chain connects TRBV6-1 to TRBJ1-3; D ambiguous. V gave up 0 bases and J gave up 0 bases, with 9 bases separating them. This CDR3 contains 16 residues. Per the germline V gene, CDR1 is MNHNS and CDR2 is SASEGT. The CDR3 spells CASSEAGSPSGNTIYF. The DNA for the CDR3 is TGTGCCAGCAGTGAAGCGGGAAGCCCCTCTGGAAACACCATATATTTT.

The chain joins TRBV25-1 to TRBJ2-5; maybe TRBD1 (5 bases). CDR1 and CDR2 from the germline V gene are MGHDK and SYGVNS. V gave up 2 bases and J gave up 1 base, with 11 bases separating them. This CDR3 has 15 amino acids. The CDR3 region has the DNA TGTGCCAGCAGTGAAAGGGGATTAGCCCAAGAGACCCAGTACTTC. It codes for CASSERGLAQETQYF.

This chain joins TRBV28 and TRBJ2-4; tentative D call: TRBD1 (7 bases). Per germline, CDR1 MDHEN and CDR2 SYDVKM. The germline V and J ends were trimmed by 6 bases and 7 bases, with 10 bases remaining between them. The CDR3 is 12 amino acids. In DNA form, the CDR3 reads TGTGCCAGCAGGACAGGGAGGAACATTCAGTACTTC. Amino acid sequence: CASRTGRNIQYF. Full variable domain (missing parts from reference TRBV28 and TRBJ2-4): DVKVTQSSRYLVKRTGEKVFLECVQDMDHENMFWYRQDPGLGLRLIYFSYDVKMKEKGDIPEGYSVSREKKERFSLILESASTNQTSMYLCASRTGRNIQYFGAGTRLSVL.

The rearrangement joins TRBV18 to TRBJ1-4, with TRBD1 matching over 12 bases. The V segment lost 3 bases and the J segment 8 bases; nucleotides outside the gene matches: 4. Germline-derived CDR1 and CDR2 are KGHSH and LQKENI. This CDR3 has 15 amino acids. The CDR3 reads CASSPGTGGQEKLFF. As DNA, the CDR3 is TGTGCCAGCTCACCTGGGACAGGGGGCCAAGAAAAACTGTTTTTT.

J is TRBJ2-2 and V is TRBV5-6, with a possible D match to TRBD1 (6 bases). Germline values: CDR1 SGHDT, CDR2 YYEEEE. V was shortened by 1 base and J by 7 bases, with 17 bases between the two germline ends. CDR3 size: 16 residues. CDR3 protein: CASSLRGSMSVGELFF. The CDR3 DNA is TGTGCCAGCAGCTTGAGGGGGTCCATGTCCGTCGGGGAGCTGTTTTTT.